What follows are 30 T cell receptor beta chains derived from one specimen sequenced in a study of T cells in Graves' hyperthyroidism and ophthalmopathy. Authors of the study amplified TCR beta CDR3 regions from RNA transcripts. A set of HTBI primers served as the primers for a first-round RT-PCR of the TCR CDR3. TCRdb reanalysed the multiplex PCR reads using MiXCR and keeps one entry per CDR3 protein. Found here are under 750,000 distinct CDR3 sequences, about 17% of them singletons; the top ten hold around 17%. Sequencing was performed on blood. These receptors were obtained from a woman between 50 and 59 years old with Graves' hyperthyroidism that later progressed to Graves' ophthalmopathy.

This clonotype was found a few times. The chain has TRBV2 and TRBJ2-5; 9 bases match TRBD2. Germline values: CDR1 SNHLY, CDR2 FYNNEI. V shed 4 bases and J 2 bases; nucleotides not matched to a gene: 5. This CDR3 spans 15 amino acids. This chain's CDR3 is CASSVAGGRQETQYF. In DNA, the CDR3 is TGTGCCAGCAGTGTTGCGGGGGGGAGGCAAGAGACCCAGTACTTC.

This clonotype has a count of ten or more. The chain couples TRBV2 to TRBJ2-1, with D perhaps matching TRBD1 (7 bases). V dropped 2 bases and J dropped 2 bases, with 16 bases sitting between them. Germline CDR1 is SNHLY and CDR2 is FYNNEI. CDR3 length: 17 amino acids. The CDR3: CASSERSQGEAYNEQFF. DNA for the CDR3: TGTGCCAGCAGTGAACGGTCCCAGGGGGAGGCCTACAATGAGCAGTTCTTC.

This clonotype was recorded at least ten times. The V call is TRBV7-6, the J call TRBJ2-3; D is perhaps TRBD2 (6 bases). Germline V gene lookup returns CDR1 SGHVS and CDR2 FNYEAQ. V was pared by 4 bases and J by 6 bases, with 11 bases between. This CDR3 is 13 amino acids long. The CDR3 DNA follows: TGTGCCAGCAGCTCAATTCTAGCGGATACGCAGTATTTT. This translates into CASSSILADTQYF.

The sample holds many counts of this clonotype. CDR3 in DNA: TGTGCCAGCAGTTACGGGGGAAATAGCTATGGCTACACCTTC. Translating gives CASSYGGNSYGYTF. This chain uses TRBV6-5 with TRBJ1-2; D may be TRBD1 (5 bases). This CDR3 contains 14 residues. Germline-derived CDR1 and CDR2 are MNHEY and SVGAGI. V shed 2 bases and J shed 4 bases, with 11 bases lying between them.

In this sample, this clonotype turned up many times. The chain links TRBV10-3 to TRBJ2-1; TRBD1 aligns across 12 bases. The CDR3 extends over 15 amino acids. The V gene's germline CDR1 is ENHRY and CDR2 SYGVKD. V lost 6 bases, J lost 8 bases, and 8 bases stayed unmatched. The CDR3 region has the DNA TGTGCCATCAGAGACCGGGACAGGGGGCTTGATGAGCAGTTCTTC. Translating gives CAIRDRDRGLDEQFF.

This clonotype was detected ten times or more. The V call is TRBV7-9, the J call TRBJ2-5; possibly TRBD1 or TRBD2 for D (5 bases each). The CDR3 contains 14 residues. CDR1 and CDR2 from the germline V gene are SEHNR and FQNEAQ (reference sequence). V was pared by 5 bases and J by 1 base, with 11 bases between. The CDR3 spells CASSHGDRQETQYF. CDR3 DNA: TGTGCCAGCAGCCACGGGGACCGCCAAGAGACCCAGTACTTC. The full variable domain, its missing parts supplied by reference TRBV7-9 and TRBJ2-5, is DTGVSQNPRHKITKRGQNVTFRCDPISEHNRLYWYRQTLGQGPEFLTYFQNEAQLEKSRLLSDRFSAERPKGSFSTLEIQRTEQGDSAMYLCASSHGDRQETQYFGPGTRLLVL.

This clonotype was observed at least ten times. The chain carries TRBV7-8 and TRBJ1-5; no definite D call. Germline assignment: CDR1 SGHVS and CDR2 FQNEAQ. The V end lost 0 bases, the J end lost 0 bases, and 6 bases lay between the germline ends. CDR3 length equals 15 residues. The CDR3 region has the DNA TGTGCCAGCAGCTTAGCGCGGACTAGCAATCAGCCCCAGCATTTT. Translated: CASSLARTSNQPQHF.

Ten or more counts support this clonotype. V is TRBV20-1 and J is TRBJ1-6; a possible D gene is TRBD1 (5 bases). The CDR3 covers 15 residues. Trimming cost V 0 bases and J 9 bases, with 15 bases left between them. Germline assignment: CDR1 DFQATT and CDR2 SNEGSKA (reference sequence). The DNA for the CDR3 is TGCAGTGCTAGAGAAAACCCTAGCGGGGCTTCACCCCTCCACTTT. It translates to CSARENPSGASPLHF.

The rearrangement links TRBV18 to TRBJ1-1, with 7 nucleotides matching TRBD1. The V and J ends lost 6 bases and 6 bases, in that order; junction bases with no gene match: 7. Germline-derived CDR1 and CDR2 are KGHSH and LQKENI. The CDR3 is 13 amino acids. The CDR3 sequence: CASSPTGEAEAFF. The CDR3 DNA reads as TGTGCCAGCTCGCCCACAGGGGAGGCTGAAGCTTTCTTT.

The table lists this clonotype with many counts. The chain recombines TRBV6-1 with TRBJ1-2, with D possibly being TRBD1 (5 bases). The CDR3 is 14 residues long. V was clipped by 7 bases and J by 8 bases, with 20 bases between them. Germline V gives CDR1 MNHNS, CDR2 SASEGT. CDR3 residues: CASTRASSVNGYTF. CDR3 sequence (DNA): TGTGCCAGCACCAGGGCCAGCTCGGTTAACGGCTACACCTTC.

This clonotype was seen more than once but under ten times. The DNA of the CDR3 is TGCAGTGCTCGATATACCGGGGAGCTGTTTTTT. It is translated as CSARYTGELFF. This chain joins TRBV20-1 and TRBJ2-2; D unclear. CDR3 length: 11 residues. The V and J ends lost 5 bases and 5 bases respectively, with 6 bases between them. CDR1 DFQATT and CDR2 SNEGSKA come from the germline V gene (reference sequence).

The chain employs TRBV6-1 and TRBJ2-6, with 8 bases aligning to TRBD1. This CDR3 contains 18 residues. The germline gives CDR1 MNHNS, CDR2 SASEGT. With 4 bases clipped from V and 4 bases from J, the junction kept 12 bases outside the gene matches. The DNA of the CDR3 is TGTGCCAGCAGTGGCGGACAGGGATCCTCTTCCGGGGCCAACGTCCTGACTTTC. Protein: CASSGGQGSSSGANVLTF.

This clonotype was counted only a few times. The rearrangement uses TRBV6-1 and TRBJ1-4; D is unresolved. The ends were cut back, 8 bases at V and 7 bases at J, with 17 bases in the middle. The CDR3 is 14 amino acids. Germline-derived CDR1 and CDR2 are MNHNS and SASEGT. In DNA, the CDR3 is TGTGCCAGCGGCCCCGTCACCAAGGGTGAAAAACTGTTTTTT. Translation: CASGPVTKGEKLFF.

This clonotype was observed a handful of times. A read error may explain this, as a much larger clone is one base away. The chain combines TRBV7-2 with TRBJ2-7; tentative D call: TRBD1 (5 bases). V lost 5 bases to trimming and J lost 1 base, with 9 bases between them. The germline V gene has CDR1 SGHTA and CDR2 FQGNSA. The CDR3 spans 13 residues. CDR3 in DNA: TGTGCCAGCAGCATGCAGGGTTCCTACGAGCAGTACTTC. This encodes CASSMQGSYEQYF.

This clonotype was detected ten times or more. V and J are TRBV3-1 and TRBJ2-1; tentative D call: TRBD1 (6 bases). The germline V and J ends were trimmed by 6 bases and 10 bases, with 16 bases remaining between them. The CDR3 consists of 13 residues. Germline lookup yields CDR1 LGHDT and CDR2 YNNKEL (reference sequence). The CDR3 is CASRSTLGQEQFF. In DNA, the CDR3 is TGTGCCAGCAGATCCACCCTAGGACAGGAGCAGTTCTTC.

V usage is TRBV3-1 and J usage is TRBJ1-5; D gene ambiguous. V was clipped by 2 bases and J by 7 bases, with 12 bases between them. Germline assignment: CDR1 LGHDT and CDR2 YNNKEL (reference sequence). The CDR3 totals 14 residues. The CDR3: CASSQRSGIQPQHF. Here the CDR3 DNA reads TGTGCCAGCAGCCAAAGGTCGGGGATACAGCCCCAGCATTTT.

The V gene is TRBV20-1, the J gene TRBJ1-5; 9 positions match TRBD1. V dropped 4 bases and J dropped 0; count of bases not matched to a gene: 7. The CDR3 length is 16 residues. Germline CDR1 is DFQATT and CDR2 is SNEGSKA (reference sequence). CDR3 DNA sequence: TGCAGTGCTACCCGGGACAGGGCGAATAGCAATCAGCCCCAGCATTTT. This translates into CSATRDRANSNQPQHF.

There are a few counts of this clonotype. This chain connects TRBV20-1 to TRBJ1-1; D possibly corresponds to TRBD1 (5 bases). The V end lost 7 bases, the J end lost 1 base, and 13 bases lay between the germline ends. The V gene's germline CDR1 is DFQATT and CDR2 SNEGSKA (reference sequence). CDR3 length: 13 amino acids. The CDR3 protein is CSVGGQWNTEAFF. The CDR3 nucleotides read TGCAGTGTTGGGGGTCAGTGGAACACTGAAGCTTTCTTT.

This clonotype was seen only a few times. This chain connects TRBV20-1 to TRBJ1-4; 8 bases agree with TRBD1. The V gene's germline CDR1 is DFQATT and CDR2 SNEGSKA (reference sequence). The V and J ends lost 3 bases and 2 bases, in that order; junction bases with no gene match: 5. This CDR3 region has 15 residues. CDR3 protein: CSASPGGSTNEKLFF. As DNA, the CDR3 is TGCAGTGCTAGTCCAGGGGGCTCGACTAATGAAAAACTGTTTTTT.

This clonotype was counted only a few times. The V gene is TRBV6-1, the J gene TRBJ2-5, with 11 nucleotides matching TRBD2. CDR1 MNHNS and CDR2 SASEGT come from the germline V gene. The CDR3 is 14 residues long. The J segment lost 6 bases and the V segment lost 6 bases, leaving 6 bases of the junction unmatched. CDR3 protein: CASSLAGGPKTQYF. The CDR3 nucleotides are TGTGCCAGCAGCTTAGCGGGGGGGCCGAAGACCCAGTACTTC.

The rearrangement joins TRBV6-2 or TRBV6-3 to TRBJ1-2; 9 bases are shared with TRBD1. CDR1 MNHEY and CDR2 SVGEGT come from the germline V gene. CDR3 length equals 13 residues. Trimming cost V 0 bases and J 7 bases; bases outside gene matches: 0. The CDR3 reads CASSYSGQGGYTF. The CDR3 nucleotides are TGTGCCAGCAGTTACTCGGGACAGGGTGGCTACACCTTC.

The J gene is TRBJ2-3, the V gene TRBV27; 8 bases fit TRBD1. CDR3 length equals 14 residues. Per the germline V gene, CDR1 is MNHEY and CDR2 is SMNVEV (reference sequence). V lost 7 bases to trimming and J lost 3 bases; unmatched junction nucleotides: 6. CDR3 in amino acids: CASKTDRETDTQYF. In DNA, the CDR3 is TGTGCCAGCAAGACGGACAGGGAGACAGATACGCAGTATTTT.

In this sample, this clonotype turned up many times. The chain employs TRBV7-8 and TRBJ2-7, with D possibly being TRBD2 (5 bases). The V gene's germline CDR1 is SGHVS and CDR2 FQNEAQ. This CDR3 has 14 amino acids. The ends were cut back, 5 bases at V and 3 bases at J, with 14 bases in the middle. DNA of the CDR3: TGTGCCAGCAGCCCCCCCTTAGCGAGCTACGAGCAGTACTTC. Translated: CASSPPLASYEQYF.

The CDR3 reads CATRAVTGELFF. The CDR3 DNA sequence: TGTGCCACCAGGGCCGTCACCGGGGAGCTGTTTTTT. The J gene is TRBJ2-2, the V gene TRBV27; D is possibly TRBD1 (5 bases). Germline CDR1 and CDR2: MNHEY and SMNVEV (reference sequence). The CDR3 contains 12 residues. Trimming shortened V by 10 bases and J by 4 bases, and 10 bases separated the two germline ends.

The chain combines TRBV7-8 with TRBJ1-2; D uncertain. The V gene lost 1 base and the J gene lost 2 bases, with 11 bases spanning the gap. The CDR3 sequence is 15 residues long. The germline V gene encodes CDR1 SGHVS and CDR2 FQNEAQ. The CDR3 region is CASSLGFRVNYGYTF. As DNA, the CDR3 is TGTGCCAGCAGCTTAGGGTTTCGGGTCAACTATGGCTACACCTTC.

The J gene is TRBJ1-2, the V gene TRBV6-2 or TRBV6-3, with D maybe TRBD1 (6 bases). Germline values: CDR1 MNHEY, CDR2 SVGEGT. CDR3 length: 14 amino acids. V lost 4 bases and J 7 bases, leaving 16 bases between the germline ends. CDR3 sequence (DNA): TGTGCCAGCAGTTCCGACAGGCGAAGGGCTGGCTACACCTTC. Its translation: CASSSDRRRAGYTF.

V usage is TRBV12-3 or TRBV12-4 and J usage is TRBJ1-3, with no clear D. Trimming stripped 2 bases from V and 0 bases from J, with 2 bases between. The CDR3 totals 13 residues. The CDR3 DNA is TGTGCCAGCAGTTTACACTCTGGAAACACCATATATTTT. This translates into CASSLHSGNTIYF.

On this clonotype itself: A read error may be the cause here, since a much bigger clone is one base away. The V and J genes are TRBV30 and TRBJ2-1; D is perhaps TRBD1 (5 bases). This CDR3 has 14 residues. CDR1 and CDR2 (germline): GTSNPN, SVGIG (reference sequence). The CDR3 loop is CACSVGAGLNEQFF. CDR3 DNA sequence: TGTGCCTGCAGTGTAGGGGCAGGGCTCAATGAGCAGTTCTTC.

Note on this clonotype: The junction departs from germline at one end; a sequencing error may be responsible. The chain links TRBV12-3 or TRBV12-4 to TRBJ2-2; D tentatively fits TRBD1 or TRBD2 (6 bases each). This CDR3 is 14 amino acids long. The CDR3 protein is CASSFTGAGGVLFF. The CDR3 DNA reads TGTGCCAGCAGTTTCACGGGGGCTGGCGGGGTGCTGTTTTTT.

This clonotype was picked up a small number of times. The chain combines TRBV5-8 with TRBJ1-1; D ambiguous. The V end lost 1 base, the J end lost 1 base, and 8 bases lay between the germline ends. CDR3 length: 14 amino acids. CDR1 is SGHTS and CDR2 is YDEGEE in the germline V gene. The CDR3 region has the DNA TGTGCCAGCAGCTTGTTGTTCGGGAACACTGAAGCTTTCTTT. Residues: CASSLLFGNTEAFF.